Shown below are 17 T cell receptor beta chains from a single sample sequenced in a study of blood T cell repertoires in COVID-19 (dated by TCRdb to the early 2020s). Libraries were built with the immunoSEQ multiplex PCR assay. TCRdb's version of the immuneACCESS table is confined to in-frame rearrangements and falls short of the full clone set. An unresolved V gene accounts for under half of the shortfall where checked; the remainder is of unknown origin. Counted in this sample were roughly 220,000 clones; approximately 83% of them appeared once. The top ten hold around 3.1% of the sample. The sequenced sample consisted of peripheral blood. Receptors were obtained from a woman aged 25 to 39 who had recovered from COVID-19.

The V and J genes are TRBV15 and TRBJ2-3; possibly TRBD2 for D (6 bases). This CDR3 comprises 16 residues. V lost 1 base, J lost 6 bases, and 17 bases lay in between. Germline CDR1 LNHNV, CDR2 YYDKDF (reference sequence). The CDR3 spells CATSRVAQREWDTQYF. CDR3 bases: TGTGCCACCAGCAGAGTCGCGCAACGGGAGTGGGATACGCAGTATTTT. The full variable domain, with the rest looked up from reference TRBV15 and TRBJ2-3, is DAMVIQNPRYQVTQFGKPVTLSCSQTLNHNVMYWYQQKSSQAPKLLFHYYDKDFNNEADTPDNFQSRRPNTSFCFLDIRSPGLGDTAMYLCATSRVAQREWDTQYFGPGTRLTVL.

This clone has only one observation. DNA for the CDR3: TGTGCCAGCAGCGTACACGGGGAGTACACAGATACGCAGTATTTT. This sequence encodes CASSVHGEYTDTQYF. The rearrangement uses TRBV9 and TRBJ2-3, with TRBD2 as a possible D gene (5 bases). CDR1 is SGDLS and CDR2 is YYNGEE in the germline V gene. Deletions cut 1 base from V and 2 bases from J, with 11 bases between. The CDR3 length is 15 residues. Looking up the rest from reference TRBV9 and TRBJ2-3 gives the full variable domain: DSGVTQTPKHLITATGQRVTLRCSPRSGDLSVYWYQQSLDQGLQFLIQYYNGEERAKGNILERFSAQQFPDLHSELNLSSLELGDSALYFCASSVHGEYTDTQYFGPGTRLTVL.

This clone was detected only once. The chain is built from TRBV6-4 and TRBJ2-7; 11 nucleotides agree with TRBD2. CDR3 length: 16 residues. V was clipped by 0 bases and J by 1 base; unmatched bases: 2. Looked up from germline, CDR1 is MRHNA and CDR2 is SNTAGT. CDR3 region: CASSDSSGRVSYEQYF. In DNA form, the CDR3 reads TGTGCCAGCAGTGACTCTAGCGGGAGGGTGTCCTACGAGCAGTACTTC.

The chain has TRBV30 and TRBJ1-3, with no clear D. This CDR3 is built from 13 residues. Trimming cost V 5 bases and J 0 bases, with 8 bases left between them. Germline CDR1 is GTSNPN and CDR2 is SVGIG (reference sequence). The CDR3 sequence is CAWSRSSGNTIYF. The CDR3 DNA reads TGTGCCTGGTCGCGTAGCTCTGGAAACACCATATATTTT.

CDR3 amino acids: CASTPRGRMNTEAFF. CDR3 nucleotide sequence: TGTGCCAGCACCCCCCGAGGGCGTATGAACACTGAAGCTTTCTTT. This chain joins TRBV6-6 and TRBJ1-1; D remains ambiguous. Germline V gene lookup returns CDR1 MNHNY and CDR2 SVGAGI (reference sequence). Trimming took 7 bases from V and 0 from J, leaving 15 bases between them. This CDR3 is 15 amino acids long.

This rearrangement joins TRBV19 to TRBJ2-1, with D perhaps matching TRBD1 (5 bases). The CDR3 runs to 13 residues. Germline-derived CDR1 and CDR2 are LNHDA and SQIVND (reference sequence). The V end was cut by 8 bases, the J end by 10 bases, with 18 bases between. Here the CDR3 reads CASGLAFPGEQFF. Written as DNA, the CDR3 is TGTGCCAGTGGGCTTGCTTTCCCAGGGGAGCAGTTCTTC. Full variable domain (missing parts from reference TRBV19 and TRBJ2-1): DGGITQSPKYLFRKEGQNVTLSCEQNLNHDAMYWYRQDPGQGLRLIYYSQIVNDFQKGDIAEGYSVSREKKESFPLTVTSAQKNPTAFYLCASGLAFPGEQFFGPGTRLTVL.

The chain employs TRBV7-2 and TRBJ2-1; no definite D call. This CDR3 has 11 residues. CDR1 and CDR2 from the germline V gene are SGHTA and FQGNSA. V gave up 4 bases and J gave up 10 bases, with 8 bases separating them. The CDR3 DNA sequence: TGTGCCAGCAGCTCCTACCAAGAGCAGTTCTTC. It is translated as CASSSYQEQFF.

The rearrangement joins TRBV5-1 to TRBJ1-1; maybe TRBD1 (5 bases). The CDR3 is 16 residues long. Germline V gene data show CDR1 as SGHRS and CDR2 as YFSETQ. V gave up 2 bases and J gave up 1 base, with 15 bases separating them. This CDR3 is CASSLLLRGGNTEAFF. The DNA for the CDR3 is TGCGCCAGCAGCTTACTTTTGAGGGGAGGGAACACTGAAGCTTTCTTT.

The chain has TRBV5-6 and TRBJ2-4, with D perhaps TRBD2 (5 bases). The CDR3 runs 13 residues. In germline, CDR1 is SGHDT, CDR2 YYEEEE. V shed 6 bases and J shed 0 bases, with 7 bases lying between them. The CDR3 DNA sequence: TGTGCCAGCAATGGACTAGCCAAAAACATTCAGTACTTC. Its translation is CASNGLAKNIQYF.

This chain uses TRBV29-1 with TRBJ2-7, with 7 bases fitting TRBD1. The CDR3 is 13 residues long. With V trimmed by 1 base and J by 2 bases, 2 bases remained unmatched. CDR1 is SQVTM and CDR2 is ANQGSEA in the germline V gene. Here the CDR3 reads CSVEGQGTYEQYF. CDR3 DNA sequence: TGCAGCGTTGAAGGACAGGGTACCTACGAGCAGTACTTC.

This chain joins TRBV24-1 and TRBJ2-6; perhaps TRBD1 as D (6 bases). This CDR3 comprises 12 residues. CDR1 is KGHDR, CDR2 SFDVKD, per germline. V shed 6 bases and J shed 13 bases, with 12 bases lying between them. CDR3 loop: CATSQGPRVLTF. The CDR3 region has the DNA TGTGCCACCAGTCAGGGGCCCCGAGTCCTGACTTTC.

The chain employs TRBV5-6 and TRBJ1-5; maybe TRBD1 (5 bases). Trimming removed 0 bases at V and 0 bases at J, with 10 bases between. Germline V gene lookup returns CDR1 SGHDT and CDR2 YYEEEE. This CDR3 spans 16 amino acids. CDR3 nucleotide sequence: TGTGCCAGCAGCTTGGGACAGCGTTATAGCAATCAGCCCCAGCATTTT. This gives the protein CASSLGQRYSNQPQHF.

This clone turned up a few times. V gene TRBV9 combines with J gene TRBJ2-2, with TRBD2 matching 10 bases. CDR3 length: 16 amino acids. V lost 0 bases, J lost 7 bases, and 6 bases stayed unmatched. Germline V gene lookup returns CDR1 SGDLS and CDR2 YYNGEE. CDR3: CASSVGGSGRYGELFF. CDR3 DNA: TGTGCCAGCAGCGTAGGGGGTAGCGGGAGGTACGGGGAGCTGTTTTTT.

The chain couples TRBV19 to TRBJ2-7; D is possibly TRBD2 (5 bases). Germline V gives CDR1 LNHDA, CDR2 SQIVND (reference sequence). Trimming shortened V by 1 base and J by 5 bases, and 12 bases separated the two germline ends. This CDR3 comprises 14 residues. Here the CDR3 DNA reads TGTGCCAGTAGTATAGCGAGTTCGGGAAACGAGCAGTACTTC. Amino acid sequence: CASSIASSGNEQYF.

This clone was seen a handful of times. The rearrangement joins TRBV7-2 to TRBJ1-2; the match to TRBD1 covers 8 bases. The CDR3 spans 17 residues. The V segment lost 4 bases and the J segment 5 bases; nucleotides outside the gene matches: 15. The germline CDR1 and CDR2 sequences are SGHTA and FQGNSA. CDR3 coding DNA: TGTGCCAGCAGCTCAGGACAGGGCAGAGGTGTAGGGTATGGCTACACCTTC. Encoded protein: CASSSGQGRGVGYGYTF.

A single count supports this clone. The J gene is TRBJ2-3, the V gene TRBV7-2; D gene ambiguous. This CDR3 has 12 amino acids. With 1 base removed from V and 7 bases from J, the gap between germline ends came to 6 bases. Germline V lookup: CDR1 SGHTA, CDR2 FQGNSA. CDR3 region: CASSLVVNTQYF. For the CDR3, the DNA is TGTGCCAGCAGCTTAGTTGTTAATACGCAGTATTTT. The complete variable domain, with remaining parts taken from reference TRBV7-2 and TRBJ2-3, reads GAGVSQSPSNKVTEKGKDVELRCDPISGHTALYWYRQSLGQGLEFLIYFQGNSAPDKSGLPSDRFSAERTGGSVSTLTIQRTQQEDSAVYLCASSLVVNTQYFGPGTRLTVL.

The chain combines TRBV18 with TRBJ2-3; 10 bases align to TRBD2. V lost 6 bases to trimming and J lost 2 bases; unmatched junction nucleotides: 8. Germline V gene sequence: CDR1 KGHSH, CDR2 LQKENI. The CDR3 contains 16 residues. This CDR3 is CASSRRAGGNTDTQYF. The CDR3 region has the DNA TGTGCCAGCTCTCGGCGAGCGGGAGGGAACACAGATACGCAGTATTTT.